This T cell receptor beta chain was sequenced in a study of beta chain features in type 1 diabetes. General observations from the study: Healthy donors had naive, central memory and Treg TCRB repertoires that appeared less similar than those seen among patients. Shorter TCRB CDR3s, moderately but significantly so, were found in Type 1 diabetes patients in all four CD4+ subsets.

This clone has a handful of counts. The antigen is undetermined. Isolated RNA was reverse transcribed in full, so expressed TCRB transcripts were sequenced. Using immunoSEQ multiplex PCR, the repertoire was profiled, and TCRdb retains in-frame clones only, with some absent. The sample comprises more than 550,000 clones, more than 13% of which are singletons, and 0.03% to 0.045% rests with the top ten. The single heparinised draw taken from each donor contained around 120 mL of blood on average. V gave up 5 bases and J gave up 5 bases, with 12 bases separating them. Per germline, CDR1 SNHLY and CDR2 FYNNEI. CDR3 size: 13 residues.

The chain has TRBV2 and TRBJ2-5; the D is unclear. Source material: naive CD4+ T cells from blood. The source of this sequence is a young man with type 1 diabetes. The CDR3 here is CASSSTSGETQYF. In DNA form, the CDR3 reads TGTGCCAGCAGTTCGACCTCTGGGGAGACCCAGTACTTC.